The entry below describes one TCR beta chain. The sample originates from a study of blood T cell repertoires in COVID-19. Whole-study context: Specimens from acute and convalescent COVID-19 originated in the United States, Italy and Spain.

V lost 5 bases, J lost 0 bases, and 4 bases stayed unmatched. This CDR3 region has 16 residues. Germline V gene data show CDR1 as LGHDT and CDR2 as YNNKEL (reference sequence). Methods used by the authors: How many nucleated cells were present was estimated from reference gene primer amplification. Clones were read by immunoSEQ multiplex PCR, and TCRdb kept only the in-frame ones, dropping some. That table furnishes V, J and clone size, whereas the DNA furnished D and trimming. This sample has under 150,000 clones, with 81% found just once. Sequenced: peripheral blood. The sequence derives from a woman in her sixties or seventies with active or convalescent COVID-19. V and J are TRBV3-1 (or the pseudogene TRBV3-2) and TRBJ2-1; 10 bases agree with TRBD2. In DNA, the CDR3 is TGTGCCAGCAGCTTTAGCGGGGGGAGCTCCTACAATGAGCAGTTCTTC. Residues: CASSFSGGSSYNEQFF.